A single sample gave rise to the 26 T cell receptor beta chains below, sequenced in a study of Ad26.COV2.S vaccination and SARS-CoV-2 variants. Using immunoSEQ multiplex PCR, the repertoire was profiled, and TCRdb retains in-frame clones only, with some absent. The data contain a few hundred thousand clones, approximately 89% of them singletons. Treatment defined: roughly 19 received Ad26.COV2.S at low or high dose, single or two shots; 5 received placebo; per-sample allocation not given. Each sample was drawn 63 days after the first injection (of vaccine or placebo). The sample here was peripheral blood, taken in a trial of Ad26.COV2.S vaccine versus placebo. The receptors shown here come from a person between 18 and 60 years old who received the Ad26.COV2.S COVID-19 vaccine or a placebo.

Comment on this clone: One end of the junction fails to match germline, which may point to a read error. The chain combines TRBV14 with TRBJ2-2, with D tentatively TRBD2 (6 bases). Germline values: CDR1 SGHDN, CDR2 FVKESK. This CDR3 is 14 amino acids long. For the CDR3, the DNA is TGTGCCAGCAGCAAGGGACTGAACCCCGGGGAGCTGTTTTTT. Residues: CASSKGLNPGELFF.

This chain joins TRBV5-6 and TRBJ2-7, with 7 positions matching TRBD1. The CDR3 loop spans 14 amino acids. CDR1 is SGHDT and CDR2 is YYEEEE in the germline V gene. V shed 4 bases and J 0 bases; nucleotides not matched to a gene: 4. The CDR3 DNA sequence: TGTGCCAGCAGCCCGGACAGGTTCTCCTACGAGCAGTACTTC. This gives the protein CASSPDRFSYEQYF. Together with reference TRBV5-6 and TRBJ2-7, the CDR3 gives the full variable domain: DAGVTQSPTHLIKTRGQQVTLRCSPKSGHDTVSWYQQALGQGPQFIFQYYEEEERQRGNFPDRFSGHQFPNYSSELNVNALLLGDSALYLCASSPDRFSYEQYFGPGTRLTVT.

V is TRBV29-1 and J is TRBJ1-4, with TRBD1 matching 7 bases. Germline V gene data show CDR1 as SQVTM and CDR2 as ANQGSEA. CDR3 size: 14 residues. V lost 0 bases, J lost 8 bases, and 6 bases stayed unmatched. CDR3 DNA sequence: TGCAGCGTTGAAGATCCGAGGGGGCGCGAAAAACTGTTTTTT. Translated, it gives CSVEDPRGREKLFF.

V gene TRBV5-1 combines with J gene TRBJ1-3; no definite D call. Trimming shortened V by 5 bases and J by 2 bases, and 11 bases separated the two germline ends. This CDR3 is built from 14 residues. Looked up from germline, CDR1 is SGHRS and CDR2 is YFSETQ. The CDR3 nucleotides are TGCGCCAGCAGTTTGAAGGGTGCTGGAAACACCATATATTTT. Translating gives CASSLKGAGNTIYF.

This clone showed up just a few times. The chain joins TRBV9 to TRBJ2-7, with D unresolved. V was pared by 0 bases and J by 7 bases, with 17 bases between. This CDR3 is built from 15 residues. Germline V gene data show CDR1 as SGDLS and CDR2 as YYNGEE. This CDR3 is CASSVGSIPLEEQYF. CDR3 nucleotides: TGTGCCAGCAGCGTAGGAAGTATACCCCTAGAGGAGCAGTACTTC.

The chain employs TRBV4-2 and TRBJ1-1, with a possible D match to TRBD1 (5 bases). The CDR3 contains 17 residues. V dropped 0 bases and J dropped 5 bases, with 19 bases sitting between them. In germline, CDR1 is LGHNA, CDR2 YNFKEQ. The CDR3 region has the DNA TGTGCCAGCAGCCAAGATCGTCTCGGGGGGGAAGGGACTGAAGCTTTCTTT. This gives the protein CASSQDRLGGEGTEAFF.

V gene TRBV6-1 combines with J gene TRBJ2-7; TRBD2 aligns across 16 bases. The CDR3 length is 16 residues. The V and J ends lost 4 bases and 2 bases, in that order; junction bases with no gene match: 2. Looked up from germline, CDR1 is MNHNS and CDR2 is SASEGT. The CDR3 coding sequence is TGTGCCAGCAGTGCAGGGACTAGCGGGAGGGCCTACGAGCAGTACTTC. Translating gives CASSAGTSGRAYEQYF.

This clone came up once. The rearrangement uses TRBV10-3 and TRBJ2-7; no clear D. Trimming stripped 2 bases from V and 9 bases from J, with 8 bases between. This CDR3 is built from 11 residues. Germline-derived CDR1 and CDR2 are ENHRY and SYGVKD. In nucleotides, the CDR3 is TGTGCCATCAGTGAGGGTATCGGGCAGTACTTC. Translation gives CAISEGIGQYF.

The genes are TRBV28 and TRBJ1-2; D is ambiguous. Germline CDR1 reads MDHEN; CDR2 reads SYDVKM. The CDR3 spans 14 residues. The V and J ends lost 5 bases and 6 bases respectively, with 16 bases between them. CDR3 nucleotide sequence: TGTGCCAGCAGTCAACCCAATGGGAGGAATGGCTACACCTTC. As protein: CASSQPNGRNGYTF.

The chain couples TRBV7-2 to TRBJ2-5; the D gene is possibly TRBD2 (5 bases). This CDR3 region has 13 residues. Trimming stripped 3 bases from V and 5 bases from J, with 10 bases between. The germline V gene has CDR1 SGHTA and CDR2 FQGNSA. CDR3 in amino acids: CASSFGVRETQYF. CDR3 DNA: TGTGCCAGCAGCTTCGGGGTAAGGGAGACCCAGTACTTC.

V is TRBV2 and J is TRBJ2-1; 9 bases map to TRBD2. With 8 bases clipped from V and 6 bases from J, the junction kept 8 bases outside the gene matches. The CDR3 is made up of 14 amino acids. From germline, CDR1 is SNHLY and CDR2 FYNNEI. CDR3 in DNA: TGTGCCAGCCACTTAAGGCGGGAGGGCAATGAGCAGTTCTTC. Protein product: CASHLRREGNEQFF.

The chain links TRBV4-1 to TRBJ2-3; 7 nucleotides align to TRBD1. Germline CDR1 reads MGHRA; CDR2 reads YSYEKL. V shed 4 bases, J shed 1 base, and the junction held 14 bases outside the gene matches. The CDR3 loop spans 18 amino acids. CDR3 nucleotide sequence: TGCGCCAGCAGCCGATCGGGACAGCAGCCCTTTGGCACAGATACGCAGTATTTT. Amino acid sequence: CASSRSGQQPFGTDTQYF.

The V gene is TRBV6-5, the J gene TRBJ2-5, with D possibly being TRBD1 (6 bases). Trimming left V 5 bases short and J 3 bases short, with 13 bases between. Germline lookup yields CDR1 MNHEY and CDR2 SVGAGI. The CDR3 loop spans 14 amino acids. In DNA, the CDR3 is TGTGCCAGCAGTACTGGGGGCAGGGAAGAGACCCAGTACTTC. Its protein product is CASSTGGREETQYF.

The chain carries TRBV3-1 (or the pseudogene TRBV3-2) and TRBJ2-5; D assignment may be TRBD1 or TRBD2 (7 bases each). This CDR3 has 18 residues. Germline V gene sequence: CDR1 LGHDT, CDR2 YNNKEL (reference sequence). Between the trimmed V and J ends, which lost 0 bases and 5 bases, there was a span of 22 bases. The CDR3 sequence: CASSQEGGAGQFRETQYF. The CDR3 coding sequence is TGTGCCAGCAGCCAAGAAGGGGGGGCGGGACAGTTTAGGGAGACCCAGTACTTC.

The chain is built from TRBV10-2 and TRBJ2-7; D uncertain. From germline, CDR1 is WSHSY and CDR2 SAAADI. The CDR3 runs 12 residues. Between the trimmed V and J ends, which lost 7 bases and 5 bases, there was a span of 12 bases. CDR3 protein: CASTARGNEQYF. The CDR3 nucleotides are TGCGCCAGCACTGCACGCGGAAACGAGCAGTACTTC.

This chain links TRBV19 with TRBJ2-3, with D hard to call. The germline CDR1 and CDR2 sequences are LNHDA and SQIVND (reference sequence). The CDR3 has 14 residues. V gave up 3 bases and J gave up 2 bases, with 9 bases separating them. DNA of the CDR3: TGTGCCAGTAGTATGGCCAGGCACACAGATACGCAGTATTTT. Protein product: CASSMARHTDTQYF. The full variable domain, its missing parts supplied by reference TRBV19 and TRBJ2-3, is DGGITQSPKYLFRKEGQNVTLSCEQNLNHDAMYWYRQDPGQGLRLIYYSQIVNDFQKGDIAEGYSVSREKKESFPLTVTSAQKNPTAFYLCASSMARHTDTQYFGPGTRLTVL.

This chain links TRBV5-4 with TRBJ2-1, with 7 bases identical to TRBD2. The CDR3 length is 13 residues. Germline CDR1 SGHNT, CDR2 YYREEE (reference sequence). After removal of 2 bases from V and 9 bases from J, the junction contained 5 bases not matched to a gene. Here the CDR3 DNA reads TGTGCCAGCAGCTTAGGGACTAACGGTGAGCAGTTCTTC. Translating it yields CASSLGTNGEQFF.

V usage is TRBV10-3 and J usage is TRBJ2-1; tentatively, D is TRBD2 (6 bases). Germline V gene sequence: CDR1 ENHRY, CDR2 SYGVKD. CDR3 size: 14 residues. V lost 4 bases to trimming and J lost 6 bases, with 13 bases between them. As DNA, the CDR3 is TGTGCCATCAGTGGGACTAACCTAGGCAATGAGCAGTTCTTC. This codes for CAISGTNLGNEQFF.

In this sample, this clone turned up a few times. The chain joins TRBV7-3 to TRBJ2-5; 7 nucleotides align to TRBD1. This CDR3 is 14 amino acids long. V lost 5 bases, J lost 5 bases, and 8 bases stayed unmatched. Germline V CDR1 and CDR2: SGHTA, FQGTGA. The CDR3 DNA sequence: TGTGCCAGCAGCCCACAGGGGATCGGGGAGACCCAGTACTTC. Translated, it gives CASSPQGIGETQYF.

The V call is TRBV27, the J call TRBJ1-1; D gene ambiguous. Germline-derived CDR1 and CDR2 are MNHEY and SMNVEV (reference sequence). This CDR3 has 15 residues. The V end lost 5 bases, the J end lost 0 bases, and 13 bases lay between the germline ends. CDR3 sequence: CASSPRGAMNTEAFF. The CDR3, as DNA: TGTGCCAGCAGTCCCCGTGGAGCCATGAACACTGAAGCTTTCTTT.

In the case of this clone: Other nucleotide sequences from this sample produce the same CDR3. This CDR3 reads CAWTRGYEQYF. The CDR3 nucleotides read TGTGCCTGGACGAGGGGTTACGAGCAGTACTTC. V gene TRBV30 combines with J gene TRBJ2-7; D is possibly TRBD1 or TRBD2 (5 bases each). Germline assignment: CDR1 GTSNPN and CDR2 SVGIG (reference sequence). The CDR3 is made up of 11 amino acids. Trimming took off 4 bases at V and 4 bases at J, with 8 bases between the two ends.

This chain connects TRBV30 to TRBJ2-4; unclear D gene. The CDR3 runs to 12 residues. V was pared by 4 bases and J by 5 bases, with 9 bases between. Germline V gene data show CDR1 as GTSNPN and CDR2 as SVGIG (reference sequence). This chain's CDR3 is CAWNDYQNIQYF. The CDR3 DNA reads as TGTGCCTGGAATGATTATCAAAACATTCAGTACTTC.

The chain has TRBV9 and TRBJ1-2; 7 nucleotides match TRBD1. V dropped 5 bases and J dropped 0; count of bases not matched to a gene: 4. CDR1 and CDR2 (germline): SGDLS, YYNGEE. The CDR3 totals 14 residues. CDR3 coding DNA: TGTGCCAGCAGTGAGGGGGCCCCTAACTATGGCTACACCTTC. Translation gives CASSEGAPNYGYTF.

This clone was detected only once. CDR3 DNA: TGTGCCAGCAACAAGGGACCAAACGAGCAGTACTTC. Amino acids: CASNKGPNEQYF. This chain links TRBV12-3 or TRBV12-4 with TRBJ2-7; D is perhaps TRBD1 or TRBD2 (5 bases each). V lost 7 bases and J 5 bases, leaving 12 bases between the germline ends. The CDR3 is 12 residues long.

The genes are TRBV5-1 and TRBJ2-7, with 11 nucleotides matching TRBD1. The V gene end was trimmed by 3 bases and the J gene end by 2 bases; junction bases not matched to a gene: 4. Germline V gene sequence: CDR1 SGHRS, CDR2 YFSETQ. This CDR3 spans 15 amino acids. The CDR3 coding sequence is TGCGCCAGCAGCTCCGGACAGGGGGCTGCCTACGAGCAGTACTTC. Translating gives CASSSGQGAAYEQYF.

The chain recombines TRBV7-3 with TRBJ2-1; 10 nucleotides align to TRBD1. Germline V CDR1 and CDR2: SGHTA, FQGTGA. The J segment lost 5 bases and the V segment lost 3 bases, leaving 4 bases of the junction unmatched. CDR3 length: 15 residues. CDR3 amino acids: CASSLDRGSNNEQFF. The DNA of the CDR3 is TGTGCCAGCAGCTTGGACAGGGGGAGCAACAATGAGCAGTTCTTC.